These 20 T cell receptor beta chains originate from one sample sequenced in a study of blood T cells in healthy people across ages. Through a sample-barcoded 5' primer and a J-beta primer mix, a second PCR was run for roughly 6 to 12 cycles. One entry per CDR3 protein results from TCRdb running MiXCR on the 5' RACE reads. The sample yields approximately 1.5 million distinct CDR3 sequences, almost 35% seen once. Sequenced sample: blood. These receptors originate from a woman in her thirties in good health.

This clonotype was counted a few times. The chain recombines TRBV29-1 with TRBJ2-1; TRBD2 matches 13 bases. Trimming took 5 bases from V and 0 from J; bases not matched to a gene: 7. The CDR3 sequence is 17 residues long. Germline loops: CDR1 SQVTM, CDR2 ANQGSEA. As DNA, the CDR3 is TGCAGCGTTTCAGGACTAGCGGGGGCCAACTCCTACAATGAGCAGTTCTTC. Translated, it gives CSVSGLAGANSYNEQFF.

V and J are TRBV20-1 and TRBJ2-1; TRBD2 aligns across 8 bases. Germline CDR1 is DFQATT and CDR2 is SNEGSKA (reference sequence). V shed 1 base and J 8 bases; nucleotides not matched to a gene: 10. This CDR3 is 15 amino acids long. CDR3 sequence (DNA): TGCAGTGCTAGAGTTGGCGGGAGGAGGAGGGATGAGCAGTTCTTC. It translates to CSARVGGRRRDEQFF.

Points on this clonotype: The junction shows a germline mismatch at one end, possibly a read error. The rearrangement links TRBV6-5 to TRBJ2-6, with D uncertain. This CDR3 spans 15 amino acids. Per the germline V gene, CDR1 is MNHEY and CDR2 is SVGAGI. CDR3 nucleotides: TGTGCCAGCAGCTACTGGACCTCTGGGGCCAACGTCCTGACTTTC. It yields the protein CASSYWTSGANVLTF.

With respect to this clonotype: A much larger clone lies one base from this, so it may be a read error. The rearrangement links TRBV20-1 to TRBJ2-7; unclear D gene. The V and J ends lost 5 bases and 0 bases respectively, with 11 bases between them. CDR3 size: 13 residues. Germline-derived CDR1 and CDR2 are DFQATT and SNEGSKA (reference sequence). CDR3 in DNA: TGCAGTGCTGGTGCCCCAGGCTCCTACGAGCAGTACTTC. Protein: CSAGAPGSYEQYF.

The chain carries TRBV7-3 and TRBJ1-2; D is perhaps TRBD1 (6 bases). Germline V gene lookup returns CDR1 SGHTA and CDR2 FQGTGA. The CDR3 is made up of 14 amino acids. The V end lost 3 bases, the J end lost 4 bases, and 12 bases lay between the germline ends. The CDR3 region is CASSLSGEGYGYTF. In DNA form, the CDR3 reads TGTGCCAGCAGCTTGTCAGGGGAAGGCTATGGCTACACCTTC.

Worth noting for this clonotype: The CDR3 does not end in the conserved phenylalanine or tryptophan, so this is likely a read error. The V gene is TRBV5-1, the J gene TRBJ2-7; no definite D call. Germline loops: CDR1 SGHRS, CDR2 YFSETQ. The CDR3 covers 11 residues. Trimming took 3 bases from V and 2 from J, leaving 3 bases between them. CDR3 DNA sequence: TGCGCCAGCAGCTCTACCTACGAGCAGTACATC. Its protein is CASSSTYEQYI.

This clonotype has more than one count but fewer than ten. The CDR3 DNA reads TGTGCCAGCAGCCTTAGGGGAGGGACAGGGTGGAACGAGCAGTACTTC. It yields the protein CASSLRGGTGWNEQYF. The J gene is TRBJ2-7, the V gene TRBV3-1; 9 nucleotides line up with TRBD1. Trimming took 4 bases from V and 5 from J; bases not matched to a gene: 12. The germline CDR1 and CDR2 sequences are LGHDT and YNNKEL (reference sequence). The CDR3 sequence is 16 residues long.

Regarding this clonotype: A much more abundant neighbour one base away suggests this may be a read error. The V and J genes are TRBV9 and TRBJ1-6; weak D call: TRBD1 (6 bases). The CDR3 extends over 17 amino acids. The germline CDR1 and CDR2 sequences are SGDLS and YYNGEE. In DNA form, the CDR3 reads TGTGCCAGCAGCGCAAAACCGGACAGTGCAAATAATCCACCCCTCCACTTT. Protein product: CASSAKPDSANNPPLHF.

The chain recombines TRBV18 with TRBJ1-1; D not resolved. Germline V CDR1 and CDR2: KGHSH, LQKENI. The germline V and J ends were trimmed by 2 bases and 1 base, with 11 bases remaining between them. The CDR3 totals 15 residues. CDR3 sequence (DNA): TGTGCCAGCTCACCAATTAGGGCCCCGAACACTGAAGCTTTCTTT. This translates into CASSPIRAPNTEAFF.

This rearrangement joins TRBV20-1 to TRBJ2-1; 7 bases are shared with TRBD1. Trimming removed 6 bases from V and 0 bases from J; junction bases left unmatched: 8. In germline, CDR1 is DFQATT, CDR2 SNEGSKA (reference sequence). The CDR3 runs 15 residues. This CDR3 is CSAPDRSSSYNEQFF. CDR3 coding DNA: TGCAGTGCCCCGGACAGGAGTAGCTCCTACAATGAGCAGTTCTTC.

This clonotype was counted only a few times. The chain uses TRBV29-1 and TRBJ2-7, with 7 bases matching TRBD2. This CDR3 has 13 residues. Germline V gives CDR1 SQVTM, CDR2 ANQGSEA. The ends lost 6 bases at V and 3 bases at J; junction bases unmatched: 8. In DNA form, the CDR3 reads TGCAGCGTGAGGGAGGGTGGAGACTACGAGCAGTACTTC. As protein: CSVREGGDYEQYF.

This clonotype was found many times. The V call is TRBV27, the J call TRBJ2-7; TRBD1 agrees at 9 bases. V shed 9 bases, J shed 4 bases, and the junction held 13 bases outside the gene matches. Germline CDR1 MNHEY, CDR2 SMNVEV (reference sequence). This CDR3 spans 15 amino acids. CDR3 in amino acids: CASTTGTGSSYEQYF. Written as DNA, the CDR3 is TGTGCCAGTACCACGGGGACAGGGTCCTCTTACGAGCAGTACTTC.

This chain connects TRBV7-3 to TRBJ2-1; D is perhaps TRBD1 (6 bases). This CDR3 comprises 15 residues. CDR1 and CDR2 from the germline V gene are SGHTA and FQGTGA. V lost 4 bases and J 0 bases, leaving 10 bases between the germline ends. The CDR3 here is CASSSDSNSYNEQFF. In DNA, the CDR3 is TGTGCCAGCAGCTCGGACAGCAACTCCTACAATGAGCAGTTCTTC. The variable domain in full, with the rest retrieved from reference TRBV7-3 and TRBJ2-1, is GAGVSQTPSNKVTEKGKYVELRCDPISGHTALYWYRQSLGQGPEFLIYFQGTGAADDSGLPNDRFFAVRPEGSVSTLKIQRTERGDSAVYLCASSSDSNSYNEQFFGPGTRLTVL.

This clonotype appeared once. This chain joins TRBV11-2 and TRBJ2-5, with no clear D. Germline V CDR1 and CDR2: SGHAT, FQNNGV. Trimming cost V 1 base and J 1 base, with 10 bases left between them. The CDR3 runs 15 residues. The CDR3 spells CASSLVISSQETQYF. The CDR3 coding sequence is TGTGCCAGCAGCTTAGTTATTAGCAGCCAAGAGACCCAGTACTTC. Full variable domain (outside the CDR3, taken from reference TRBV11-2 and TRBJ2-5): EAGVAQSPRYKIIEKRQSVAFWCNPISGHATLYWYQQILGQGPKLLIQFQNNGVVDDSQLPKDRFSAERLKGVDSTLKIQPAKLEDSAVYLCASSLVISSQETQYFGPGTRLLVL.

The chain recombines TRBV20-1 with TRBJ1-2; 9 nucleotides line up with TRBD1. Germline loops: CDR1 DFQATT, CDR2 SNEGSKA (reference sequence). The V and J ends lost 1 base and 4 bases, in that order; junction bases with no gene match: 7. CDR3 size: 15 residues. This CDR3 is CSARATGGSGYGYTF. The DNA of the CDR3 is TGCAGTGCTAGAGCGACAGGGGGATCCGGCTATGGCTACACCTTC.

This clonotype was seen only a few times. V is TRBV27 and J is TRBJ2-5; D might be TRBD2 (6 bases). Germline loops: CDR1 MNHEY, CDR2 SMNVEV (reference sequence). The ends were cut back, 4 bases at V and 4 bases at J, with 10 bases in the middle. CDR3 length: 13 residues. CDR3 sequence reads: CASSSRGVETQYF. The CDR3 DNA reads TGTGCCAGCAGTTCTCGCGGGGTAGAGACCCAGTACTTC.

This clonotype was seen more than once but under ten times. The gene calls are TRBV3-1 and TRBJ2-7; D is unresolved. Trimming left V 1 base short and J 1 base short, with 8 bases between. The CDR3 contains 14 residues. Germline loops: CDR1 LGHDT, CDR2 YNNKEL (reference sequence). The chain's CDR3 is CASSQGFVSYEQYF. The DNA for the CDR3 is TGTGCCAGCAGCCAAGGATTCGTTTCCTACGAGCAGTACTTC.

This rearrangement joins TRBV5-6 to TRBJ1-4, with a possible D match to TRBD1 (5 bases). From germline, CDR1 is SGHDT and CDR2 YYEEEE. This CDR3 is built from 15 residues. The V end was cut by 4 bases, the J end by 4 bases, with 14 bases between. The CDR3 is CASSKGPGFNEKLFF. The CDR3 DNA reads TGTGCCAGCAGCAAGGGGCCTGGATTTAATGAAAAACTGTTTTTT.

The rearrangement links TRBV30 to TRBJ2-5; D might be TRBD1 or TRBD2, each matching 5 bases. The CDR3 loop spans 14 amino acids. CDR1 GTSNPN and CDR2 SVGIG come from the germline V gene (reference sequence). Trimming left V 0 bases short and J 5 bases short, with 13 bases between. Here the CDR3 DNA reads TGTGCCTGGAGTGTACACGGGGCGGAGGAGACCCAGTACTTC. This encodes CAWSVHGAEETQYF.

In DNA form, the CDR3 reads TGTGCCAGCAGCGTAGAGGGACAGGCCGGGAGGGAGACCCAGTACTTC. It translates to CASSVEGQAGRETQYF. This sequence joins TRBV9 and TRBJ2-5; perhaps TRBD1 as D (8 bases). Germline CDR1 and CDR2: SGDLS and YYNGEE. This CDR3 region has 16 residues. Between the trimmed V and J ends, which lost 0 bases and 5 bases, there was a span of 17 bases.